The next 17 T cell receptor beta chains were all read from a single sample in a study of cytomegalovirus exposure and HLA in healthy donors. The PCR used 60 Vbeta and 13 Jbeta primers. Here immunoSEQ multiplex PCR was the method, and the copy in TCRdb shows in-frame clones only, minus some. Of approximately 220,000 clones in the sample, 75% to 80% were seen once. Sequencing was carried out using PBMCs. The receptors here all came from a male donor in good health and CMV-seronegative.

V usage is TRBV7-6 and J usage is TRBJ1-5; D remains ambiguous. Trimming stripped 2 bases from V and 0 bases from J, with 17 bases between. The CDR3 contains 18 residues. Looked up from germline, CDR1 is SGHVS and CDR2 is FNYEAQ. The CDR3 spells CASSLFPPARDSNQPQHF. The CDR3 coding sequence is TGTGCCAGCAGCTTATTTCCCCCCGCGCGAGATAGCAATCAGCCCCAGCATTTT.

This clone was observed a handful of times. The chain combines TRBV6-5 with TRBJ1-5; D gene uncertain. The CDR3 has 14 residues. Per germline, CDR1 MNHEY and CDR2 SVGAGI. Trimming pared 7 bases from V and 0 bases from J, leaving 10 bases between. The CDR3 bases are TGTGCCAGCAACTTGGACTATAGCAATCAGCCCCAGCATTTT. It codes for CASNLDYSNQPQHF.

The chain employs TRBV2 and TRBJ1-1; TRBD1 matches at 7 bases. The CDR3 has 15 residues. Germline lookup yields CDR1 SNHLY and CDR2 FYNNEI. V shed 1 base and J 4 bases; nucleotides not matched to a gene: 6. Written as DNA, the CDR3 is TGTGCCAGCAGTGAAGAAGCAGGGGGAGGCACTGAAGCTTTCTTT. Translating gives CASSEEAGGGTEAFF.

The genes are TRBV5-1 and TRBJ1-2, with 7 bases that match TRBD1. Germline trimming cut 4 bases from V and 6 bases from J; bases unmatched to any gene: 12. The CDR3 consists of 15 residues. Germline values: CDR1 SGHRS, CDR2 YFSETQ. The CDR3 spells CASSKTGTDRDGYTF. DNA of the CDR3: TGCGCCAGCAGCAAAACTGGGACAGACAGGGATGGCTACACCTTC.

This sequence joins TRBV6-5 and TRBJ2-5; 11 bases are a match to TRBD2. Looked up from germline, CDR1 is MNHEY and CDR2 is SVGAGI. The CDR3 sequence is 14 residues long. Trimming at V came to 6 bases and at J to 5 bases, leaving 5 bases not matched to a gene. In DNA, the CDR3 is TGTGCCAGCAGGGCTAGCGGGGGGCGGGAGACCCAGTACTTC. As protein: CASRASGGRETQYF.

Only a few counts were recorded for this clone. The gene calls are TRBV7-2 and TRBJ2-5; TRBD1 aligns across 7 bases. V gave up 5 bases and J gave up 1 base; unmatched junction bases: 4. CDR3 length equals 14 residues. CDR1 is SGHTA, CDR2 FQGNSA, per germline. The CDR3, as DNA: TGTGCCAGCAGCCTAGACAGGGCCCAAGAGACCCAGTACTTC. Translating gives CASSLDRAQETQYF.

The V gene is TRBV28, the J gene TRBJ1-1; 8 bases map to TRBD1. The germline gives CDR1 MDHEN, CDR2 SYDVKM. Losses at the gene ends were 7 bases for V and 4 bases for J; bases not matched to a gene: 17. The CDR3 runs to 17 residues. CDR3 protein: CASTTEGLGRGLTEAFF. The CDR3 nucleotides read TGTGCCAGCACCACGGAGGGTCTCGGCAGGGGGCTCACTGAAGCTTTCTTT.

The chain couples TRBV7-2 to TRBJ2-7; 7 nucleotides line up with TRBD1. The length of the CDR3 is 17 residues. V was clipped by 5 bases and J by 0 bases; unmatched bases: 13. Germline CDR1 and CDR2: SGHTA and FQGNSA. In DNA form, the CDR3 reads TGTGCCAGCAGCCCAGCCAGCCCCGGGACAGCCTCCTACGAGCAGTACTTC. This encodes CASSPASPGTASYEQYF. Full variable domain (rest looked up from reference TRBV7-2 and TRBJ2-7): GAGVSQSPSNKVTEKGKDVELRCDPISGHTALYWYRQSLGQGLEFLIYFQGNSAPDKSGLPSDRFSAERTGGSVSTLTIQRTQQEDSAVYLCASSPASPGTASYEQYFGPGTRLTVT.

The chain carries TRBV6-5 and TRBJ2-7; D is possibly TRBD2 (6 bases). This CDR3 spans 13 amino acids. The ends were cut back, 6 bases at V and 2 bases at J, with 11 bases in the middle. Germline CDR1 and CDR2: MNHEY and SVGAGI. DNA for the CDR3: TGTGCCAGCAGGAATAGCGGTACCTACGAGCAGTACTTC. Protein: CASRNSGTYEQYF.

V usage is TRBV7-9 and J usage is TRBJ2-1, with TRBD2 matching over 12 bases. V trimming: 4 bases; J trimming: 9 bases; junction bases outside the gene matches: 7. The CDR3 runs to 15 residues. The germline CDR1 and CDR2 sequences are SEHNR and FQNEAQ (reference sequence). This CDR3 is CASSSPLAGGVEQFF. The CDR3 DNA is TGTGCCAGCAGCTCCCCACTAGCGGGAGGAGTTGAGCAGTTCTTC.

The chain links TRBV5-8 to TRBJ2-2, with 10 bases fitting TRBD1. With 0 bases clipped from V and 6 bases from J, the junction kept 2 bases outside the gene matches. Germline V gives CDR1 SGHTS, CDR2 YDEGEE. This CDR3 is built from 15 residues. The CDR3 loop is CASSLGQGASGELFF. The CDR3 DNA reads TGTGCCAGCAGCTTGGGACAGGGGGCGTCCGGGGAGCTGTTTTTT.

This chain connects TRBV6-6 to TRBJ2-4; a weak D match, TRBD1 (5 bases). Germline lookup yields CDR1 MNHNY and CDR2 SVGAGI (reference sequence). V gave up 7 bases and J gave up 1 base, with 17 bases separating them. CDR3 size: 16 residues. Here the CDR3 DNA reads TGTGCCAGCATTGGCGGAAGGGGCGAGGCCAAAAACATTCAGTACTTC. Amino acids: CASIGGRGEAKNIQYF.

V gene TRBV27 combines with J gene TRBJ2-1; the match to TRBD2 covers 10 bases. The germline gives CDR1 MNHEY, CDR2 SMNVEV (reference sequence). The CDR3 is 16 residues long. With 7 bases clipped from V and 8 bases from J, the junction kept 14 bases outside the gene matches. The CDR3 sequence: CASTPYLAGVGDEQFF. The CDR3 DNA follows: TGTGCCAGCACCCCGTACCTAGCGGGAGTGGGGGATGAGCAGTTCTTC.

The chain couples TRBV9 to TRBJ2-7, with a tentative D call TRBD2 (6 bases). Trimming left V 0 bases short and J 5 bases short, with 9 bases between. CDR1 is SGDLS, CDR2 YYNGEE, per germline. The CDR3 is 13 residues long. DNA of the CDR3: TGTGCCAGCAGCGTAGGGAGGAGGGACGAGCAGTACTTC. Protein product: CASSVGRRDEQYF.

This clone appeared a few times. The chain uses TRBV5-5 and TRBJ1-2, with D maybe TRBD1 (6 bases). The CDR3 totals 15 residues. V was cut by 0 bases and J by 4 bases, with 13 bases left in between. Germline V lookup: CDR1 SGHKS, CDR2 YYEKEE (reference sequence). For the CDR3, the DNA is TGTGCCAGCAGCTTGGTAGAGGGGGGGGCCTATGGCTACACCTTC. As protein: CASSLVEGGAYGYTF. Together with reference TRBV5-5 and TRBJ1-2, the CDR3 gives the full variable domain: DAGVTQSPTHLIKTRGQQVTLRCSPISGHKSVSWYQQVLGQGPQFIFQYYEKEERGRGNFPDRFSARQFPNYSSELNVNALLLGDSALYLCASSLVEGGAYGYTFGSGTRLTVV.

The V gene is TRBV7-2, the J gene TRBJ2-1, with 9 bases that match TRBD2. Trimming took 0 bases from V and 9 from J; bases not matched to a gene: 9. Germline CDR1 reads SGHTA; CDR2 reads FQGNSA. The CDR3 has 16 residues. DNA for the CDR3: TGTGCCAGCAGCTTAGCGCCTAGCGGGATCGTAGGTGAGCAGTTCTTC. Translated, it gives CASSLAPSGIVGEQFF. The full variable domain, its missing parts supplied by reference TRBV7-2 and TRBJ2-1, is GAGVSQSPSNKVTEKGKDVELRCDPISGHTALYWYRQSLGQGLEFLIYFQGNSAPDKSGLPSDRFSAERTGGSVSTLTIQRTQQEDSAVYLCASSLAPSGIVGEQFFGPGTRLTVL.

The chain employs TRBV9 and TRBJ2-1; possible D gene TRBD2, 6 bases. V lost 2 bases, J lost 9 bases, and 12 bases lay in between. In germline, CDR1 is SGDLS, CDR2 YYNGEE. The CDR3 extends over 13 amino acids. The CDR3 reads CASSVGGIGEQFF. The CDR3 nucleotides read TGTGCCAGCAGCGTTGGGGGGATTGGTGAGCAGTTCTTC.